This TCR beta chain was captured by sequencing in a study of T cells in tumors and immune-related adverse events. V shed 5 bases and J shed 6 bases, with 16 bases lying between them. The CDR3 loop spans 14 amino acids. Per the germline V gene, CDR1 is LGHNT and CDR2 is FRNRAP. Repertoires were generated with immunoSEQ multiplex PCR, while TCRdb's copy carries only in-frame clones and drops some. Of roughly 8,300 clones in the sample, roughly 94% were seen once. The clonotype originates from a female donor with metastatic renal cell carcinoma. The sequenced sample was lymph node tissue, obtained from a patient treated with anti-PD-1 therapy. The chain recombines TRBV12-5 with TRBJ1-1; D ambiguous. The CDR3, as DNA: TGTGCTAGTGGTACCCAATCTGCTAGCGCTGAAGCTTTCTTT. Protein product: CASGTQSASAEAFF.